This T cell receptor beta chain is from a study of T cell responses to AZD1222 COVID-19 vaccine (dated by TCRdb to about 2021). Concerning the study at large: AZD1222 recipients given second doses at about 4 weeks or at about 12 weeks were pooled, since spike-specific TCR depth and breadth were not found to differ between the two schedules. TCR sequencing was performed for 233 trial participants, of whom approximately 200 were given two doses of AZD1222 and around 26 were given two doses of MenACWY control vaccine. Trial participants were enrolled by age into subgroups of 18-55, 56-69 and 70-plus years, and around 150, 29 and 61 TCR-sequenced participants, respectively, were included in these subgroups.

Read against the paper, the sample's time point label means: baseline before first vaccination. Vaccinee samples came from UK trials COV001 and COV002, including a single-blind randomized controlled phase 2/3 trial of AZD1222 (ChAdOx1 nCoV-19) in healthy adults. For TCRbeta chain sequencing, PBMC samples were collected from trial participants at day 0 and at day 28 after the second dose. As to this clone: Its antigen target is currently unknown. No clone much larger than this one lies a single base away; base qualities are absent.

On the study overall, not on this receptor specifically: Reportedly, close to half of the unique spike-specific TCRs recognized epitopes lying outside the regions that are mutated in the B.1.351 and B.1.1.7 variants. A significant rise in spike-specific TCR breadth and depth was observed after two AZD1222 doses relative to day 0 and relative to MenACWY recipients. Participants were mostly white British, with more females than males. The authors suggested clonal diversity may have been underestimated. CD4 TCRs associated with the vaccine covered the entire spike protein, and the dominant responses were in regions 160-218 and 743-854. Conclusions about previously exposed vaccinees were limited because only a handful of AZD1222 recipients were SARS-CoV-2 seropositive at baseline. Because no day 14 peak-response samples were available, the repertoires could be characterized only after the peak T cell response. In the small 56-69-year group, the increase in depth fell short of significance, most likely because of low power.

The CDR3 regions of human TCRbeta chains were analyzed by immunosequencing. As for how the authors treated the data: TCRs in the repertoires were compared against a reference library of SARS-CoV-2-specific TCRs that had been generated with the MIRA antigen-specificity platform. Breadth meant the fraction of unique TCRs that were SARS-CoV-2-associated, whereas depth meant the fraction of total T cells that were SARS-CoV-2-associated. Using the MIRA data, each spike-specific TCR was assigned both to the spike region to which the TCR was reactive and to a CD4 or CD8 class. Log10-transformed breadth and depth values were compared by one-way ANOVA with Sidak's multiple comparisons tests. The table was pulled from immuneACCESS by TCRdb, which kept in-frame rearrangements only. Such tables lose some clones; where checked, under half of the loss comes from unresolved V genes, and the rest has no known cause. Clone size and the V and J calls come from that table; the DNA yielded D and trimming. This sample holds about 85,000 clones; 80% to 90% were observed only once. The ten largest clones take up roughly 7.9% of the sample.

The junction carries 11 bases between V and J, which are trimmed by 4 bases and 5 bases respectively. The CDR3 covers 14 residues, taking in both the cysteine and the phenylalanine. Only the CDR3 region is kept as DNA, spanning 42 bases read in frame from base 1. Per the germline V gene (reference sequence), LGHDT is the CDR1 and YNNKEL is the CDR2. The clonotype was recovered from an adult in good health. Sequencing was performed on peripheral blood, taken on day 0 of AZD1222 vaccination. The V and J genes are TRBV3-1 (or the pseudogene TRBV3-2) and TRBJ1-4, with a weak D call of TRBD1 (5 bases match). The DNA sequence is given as TGTGCCAGCAGCCTCCTAGAGGGGAATGAAAAACTGTTTTTT. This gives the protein CASSLLEGNEKLFF.